The 12 T cell receptor beta chains below were found in one sample sequenced in a study of early T cells in non-severe SARS-CoV-2 infection. TCRdb reprocessed the 5' RACE reads via MiXCR and lists one record per CDR3 protein. The sample includes approximately 77,000 distinct CDR3 sequences, around 10% seen only once; the top ten take around 16%. The sample consisted of whole blood, taken at baseline. The source is an adult who was a healthcare worker with PCR-confirmed SARS-CoV-2 infection or an uninfected control (not recorded which). The donor label of this sample is uncertain.

This clonotype came up a few times. The chain combines TRBV5-1 with TRBJ2-1; 7 bases are shared with TRBD2. In germline, CDR1 is SGHRS, CDR2 YFSETQ. The CDR3 runs 14 residues. The junction had 3 bases not matched to a gene; V was cut back by 2 bases and J by 4 bases. The CDR3 DNA sequence: TGCGCCAGCAGCTTACTAGCGACTTACAATGAGCAGTTCTTC. As protein: CASSLLATYNEQFF.

Only a few counts were recorded for this clonotype. The rearrangement links TRBV16 to TRBJ1-1; TRBD1 might be the D (5 bases). From germline, CDR1 is KGHSY and CDR2 FQNENV. CDR3 size: 15 residues. V was shortened by 3 bases and J by 0 bases, with 11 bases between the two germline ends. For the CDR3, the DNA is TGTGCCAGCAGCCAGGGGGGAGCAATGAACACTGAAGCTTTCTTT. It translates to CASSQGGAMNTEAFF.

This clonotype occurred many times. The V gene is TRBV15, the J gene TRBJ2-7; 8 nucleotides agree with TRBD2. The CDR3 is made up of 15 amino acids. The junction had 6 bases not matched to a gene; V was cut back by 0 bases and J by 5 bases. The germline V gene has CDR1 LNHNV and CDR2 YYDKDF (reference sequence). CDR3 nucleotides: TGTGCCACCAGCAGAGATCAACTAGCGGCCCACGAGCAGTACTTC. Translating gives CATSRDQLAAHEQYF.

The chain joins TRBV4-1 to TRBJ1-1; the D gene is possibly TRBD1 (6 bases). The CDR3 is made up of 20 amino acids. Germline V lookup: CDR1 MGHRA, CDR2 YSYEKL. V was cut by 0 bases and J by 0 bases, with 23 bases left in between. CDR3 coding DNA: TGCGCCAGCAGCCAAGATCGGATGGACGCGATAGGGGACATGAACACTGAAGCTTTCTTT. Translating gives CASSQDRMDAIGDMNTEAFF.

This clonotype has at least ten counts. This sequence joins TRBV12-2 and TRBJ1-5. TRBV12-2 has pseudogene status. The CDR3 loop spans 16 amino acids. CDR3 in DNA: TGTGCAAGTCGCTTAGGGCGGGAGGGGTCGAAGCAGCCCCAGCATTTT. This codes for CASRLGREGSKQPQHF.

This clonotype was seen a handful of times. The V and J genes are TRBV11-3 and TRBJ1-1; 8 bases align to TRBD1. The CDR3 totals 17 residues. V was clipped by 1 base and J by 0 bases; unmatched bases: 7. Looked up from germline, CDR1 is SGHNT and CDR2 is YENEEA. CDR3 nucleotide sequence: TGTGCCAGCAGCTTAGGGACAGGGTACAAGATGAACACTGAAGCTTTCTTT. It specifies CASSLGTGYKMNTEAFF.

This clonotype was counted at least ten times. The chain carries TRBV12-3 or TRBV12-4 and TRBJ2-6, with D unresolved. This CDR3 spans 14 amino acids. V lost 10 bases and J 1 base, leaving 11 bases between the germline ends. CDR3 residues: CATRIRSGANVLTF. The CDR3 region has the DNA TGTGCCACCCGGATTAGGTCTGGGGCCAACGTCCTGACTTTC.

This sequence joins TRBV9 and TRBJ2-3, with 7 bases aligning to TRBD2. The junction had 7 bases not matched to a gene; V was cut back by 0 bases and J by 0 bases. Germline V CDR1 and CDR2: SGDLS, YYNGEE. This CDR3 is built from 17 residues. In nucleotides, the CDR3 is TGTGCCAGCAGCGTAGTTAGCGGGCAGACTAGCACAGATACGCAGTATTTT. Translation: CASSVVSGQTSTDTQYF.

V and J are TRBV6-6 and TRBJ2-7; maybe TRBD2 (6 bases). This CDR3 spans 14 amino acids. Trimming took 0 bases from V and 4 from J, leaving 10 bases between them. Germline CDR1 and CDR2: MNHNY and SVGAGI (reference sequence). In DNA, the CDR3 is TGTGCCAGCAGTTACTCGGCTCGGGGGTACGAGCAGTACTTC. Translation: CASSYSARGYEQYF.

In its sample, this clonotype was seen many times. The V gene is TRBV28, the J gene TRBJ1-2; D gene uncertain. Germline V gene sequence: CDR1 MDHEN, CDR2 SYDVKM. There are 13 residues in the CDR3. Deletions cut 4 bases from V and 8 bases from J, with 14 bases between. The DNA of the CDR3 is TGTGCCAGCAGTTCCGTGGATCATAAGGGCTACACCTTC. Translating it yields CASSSVDHKGYTF.

CDR3 bases: TGTGCCAGCAGCTCTCGAGGGAACAGGGACGAGCAGTACTTC. This gives the protein CASSSRGNRDEQYF. J is TRBJ2-7 and V is TRBV5-4; tentatively, D is TRBD1 (6 bases). From germline, CDR1 is SGHNT and CDR2 YYREEE (reference sequence). The CDR3 covers 14 residues. V was pared by 3 bases and J by 5 bases, with 15 bases between.

This clonotype appeared a few times. This chain links TRBV28 with TRBJ2-7, with D hard to call. Germline CDR1 reads MDHEN; CDR2 reads SYDVKM. Trimming cost V 2 bases and J 6 bases, with 11 bases left between them. The length of the CDR3 is 13 residues. CDR3 sequence: CASSLGHSSEQYF. Here the CDR3 DNA reads TGTGCCAGCAGTTTAGGCCATAGCAGCGAGCAGTACTTC.